The source of this TCR beta chain is a study of T cell responses to AZD1222 COVID-19 vaccine. The study's findings and limits: Just five or six AZD1222 recipients were seropositive at baseline.

On this clone itself: The target antigen is unknown.

Data came from immunoSEQ multiplex PCR; TCRdb stores just in-frame clones and leaves some out. The data show fewer than 150,000 clones, 88% seen once. The CDR3 is 14 residues long. Trimming removed 4 bases from V and 8 bases from J, with 14 bases in between. This sample comprised peripheral blood, obtained 28 days after the second AZD1222 dose. This clonotype was obtained from an adult who received the AZD1222 COVID-19 vaccine. The chain is built from TRBV23-1 and TRBJ1-4; D is unresolved. TRBV23-1 is an ORF for which the function is uncertain. The CDR3, as DNA: TGCGCCAGCAGTCTAAGGACGGGCTTAGAAAAACTGTTTTTT. Translating gives CASSLRTGLEKLFF.